This T cell receptor beta chain was sequenced during a study of shared clonotypes between healthy human individuals. Donors had no recently reported acute infections or vaccinations and were HIV-negative. Profiling relied on immunoSEQ multiplex PCR, and the TCRdb table lists in-frame clones only, not all of them. The sample contains almost 750,000 clones, roughly 72% of which appear only once. Between the trimmed V and J ends, which lost 5 bases and 7 bases, there was a span of 7 bases. CDR3 size: 11 residues. Germline CDR1 reads MNHNY; CDR2 reads SVGAGI (reference sequence). This chain uses TRBV6-6 with TRBJ2-3, with D unresolved. The source of this sequence is a woman in her 30s in good health. What was sequenced was memory CD4+ T cells sorted from blood. Subset given: CD45RA-negative fraction. CDR3 sequence (DNA): TGTGCCAGCAGTCTTAGCCATACGCAGTATTTT. As protein: CASSLSHTQYF.